Here is one T cell receptor beta chain with its context. Its target is unknown. The sample comes from a study of cytomegalovirus exposure and HLA in healthy donors. The CDR3 length is 15 residues. V trimming: 6 bases; J trimming: 5 bases; junction bases outside the gene matches: 11. Germline V CDR1 and CDR2: MNHNS, SASEGT. Use of 60 Vbeta and 13 Jbeta primers characterized the PCR. Method: immunoSEQ multiplex PCR; TCRdb's copy keeps in-frame clones and lacks some. The sample carries 75,000 to 100,000 clones, around 77% recorded once. Study-level results: After further analysis at a later stage, 16,951 TCR beta sequences were associated with HLA alleles at 0.05 false discovery rate.

The origin of this receptor is a man aged 40-50 years in good health and CMV-seronegative. The V gene is TRBV6-1, the J gene TRBJ2-3, with 7 bases lining up with TRBD2. Sequences were obtained from PBMCs. CDR3 in amino acids: CASRERDRQGDTQYF. Here the CDR3 DNA reads TGTGCCAGCAGGGAGCGGGACCGGCAAGGAGATACGCAGTATTTT.